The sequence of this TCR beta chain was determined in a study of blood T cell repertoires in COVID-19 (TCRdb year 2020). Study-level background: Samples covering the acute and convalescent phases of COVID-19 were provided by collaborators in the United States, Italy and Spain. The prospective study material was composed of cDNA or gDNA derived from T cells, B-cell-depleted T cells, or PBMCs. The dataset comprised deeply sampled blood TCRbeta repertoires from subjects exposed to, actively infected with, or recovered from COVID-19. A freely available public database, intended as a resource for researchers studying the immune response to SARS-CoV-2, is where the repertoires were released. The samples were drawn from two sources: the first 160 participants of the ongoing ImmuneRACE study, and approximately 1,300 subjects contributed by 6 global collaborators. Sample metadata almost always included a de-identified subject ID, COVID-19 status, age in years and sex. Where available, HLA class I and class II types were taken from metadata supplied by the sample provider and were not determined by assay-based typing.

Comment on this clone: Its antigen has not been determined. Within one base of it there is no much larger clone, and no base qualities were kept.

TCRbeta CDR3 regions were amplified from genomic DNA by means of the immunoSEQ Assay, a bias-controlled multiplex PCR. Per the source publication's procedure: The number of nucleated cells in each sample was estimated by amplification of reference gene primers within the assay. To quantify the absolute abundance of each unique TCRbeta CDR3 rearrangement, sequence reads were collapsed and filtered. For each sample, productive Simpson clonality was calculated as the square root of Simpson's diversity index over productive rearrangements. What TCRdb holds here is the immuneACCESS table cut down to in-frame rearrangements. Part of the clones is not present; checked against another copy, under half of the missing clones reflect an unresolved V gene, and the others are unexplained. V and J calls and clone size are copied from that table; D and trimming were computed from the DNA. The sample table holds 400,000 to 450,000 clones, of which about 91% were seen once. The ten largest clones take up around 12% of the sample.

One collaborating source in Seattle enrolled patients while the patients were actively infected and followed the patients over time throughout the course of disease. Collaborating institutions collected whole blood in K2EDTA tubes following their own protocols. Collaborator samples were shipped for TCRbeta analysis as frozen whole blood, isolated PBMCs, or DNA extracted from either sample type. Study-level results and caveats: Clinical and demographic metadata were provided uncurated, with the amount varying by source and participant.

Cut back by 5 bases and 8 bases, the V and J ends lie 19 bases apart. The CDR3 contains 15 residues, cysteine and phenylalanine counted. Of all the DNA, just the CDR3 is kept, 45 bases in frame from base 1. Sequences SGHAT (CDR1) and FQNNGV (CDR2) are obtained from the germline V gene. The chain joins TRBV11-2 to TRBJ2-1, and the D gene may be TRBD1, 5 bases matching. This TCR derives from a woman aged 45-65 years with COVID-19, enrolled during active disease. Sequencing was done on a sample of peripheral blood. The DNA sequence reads TGTGCCAGCAGCCCAGCCCCGCAGGGTAACGATGAGCAGTTCTTC. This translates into CASSPAPQGNDEQFF.